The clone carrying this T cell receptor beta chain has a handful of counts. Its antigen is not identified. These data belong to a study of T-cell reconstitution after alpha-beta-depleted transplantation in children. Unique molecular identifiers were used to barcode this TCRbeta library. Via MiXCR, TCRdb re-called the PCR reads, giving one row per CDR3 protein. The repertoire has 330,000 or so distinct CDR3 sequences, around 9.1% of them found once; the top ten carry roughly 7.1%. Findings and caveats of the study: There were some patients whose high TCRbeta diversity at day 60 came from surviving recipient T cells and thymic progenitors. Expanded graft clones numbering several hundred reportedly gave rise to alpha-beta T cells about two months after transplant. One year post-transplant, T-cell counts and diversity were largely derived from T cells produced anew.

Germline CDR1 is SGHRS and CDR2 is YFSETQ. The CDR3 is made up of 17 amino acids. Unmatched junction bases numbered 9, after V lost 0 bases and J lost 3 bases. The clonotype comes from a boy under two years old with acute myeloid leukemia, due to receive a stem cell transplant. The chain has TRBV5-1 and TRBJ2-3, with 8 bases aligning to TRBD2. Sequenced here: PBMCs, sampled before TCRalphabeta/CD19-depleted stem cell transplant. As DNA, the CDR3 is TGCGCCAGCAGCTTGGCCTCTCATAGCGGGAATACAGATACGCAGTATTTT. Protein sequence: CASSLASHSGNTDTQYF. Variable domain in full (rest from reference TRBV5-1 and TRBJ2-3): KAGVTQTPRYLIKTRGQQVTLSCSPISGHRSVSWYQQTPGQGLQFLFEYFSETQRNKGNFPGRFSGRQFSNSRSEMNVSTLELGDSALYLCASSLASHSGNTDTQYFGPGTRLTVL.